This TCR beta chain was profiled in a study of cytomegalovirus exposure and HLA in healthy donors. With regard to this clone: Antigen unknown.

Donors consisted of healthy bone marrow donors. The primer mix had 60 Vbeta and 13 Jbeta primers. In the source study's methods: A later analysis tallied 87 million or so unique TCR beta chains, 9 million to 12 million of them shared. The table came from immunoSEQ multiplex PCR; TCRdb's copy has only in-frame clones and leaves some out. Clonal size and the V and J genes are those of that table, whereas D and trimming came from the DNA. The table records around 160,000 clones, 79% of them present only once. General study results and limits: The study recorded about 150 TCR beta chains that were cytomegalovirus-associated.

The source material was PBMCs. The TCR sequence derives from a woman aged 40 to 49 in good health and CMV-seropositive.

The CDR3: CASSRTSGGYNEQFF. DNA of the CDR3: TGTGCCAGCAGCCGGACTAGCGGGGGCTACAATGAGCAGTTCTTC. V is TRBV2 and J is TRBJ2-1; the match to TRBD2 covers 13 bases. J was trimmed by 3 bases and V by 6 bases; bases with no gene match: 2. Germline lookup yields CDR1 SNHLY and CDR2 FYNNEI. The CDR3 totals 15 residues.